Below, 23 T cell receptor beta chains from the same sample are listed, as sequenced in a study of blood T cells in healthy people across ages. Together with a sample-barcoded 5' primer, a J-beta primer mix was included in a second PCR lasting roughly 6 to 12 cycles. TCRdb independently ran MiXCR on the 5' RACE reads; one entry per CDR3 protein. Found here are 1,300,000 or so distinct CDR3 sequences, around 59% of them singletons; the top ten hold over 5.5%. Sequencing was done on a sample of blood. Source of these receptors: a man younger than 35 in good health.

CDR3 bases: TGTGCCAGCAGTCTCCGTGGGGGATATCAGCCCCAGCATTTT. Translating gives CASSLRGGYQPQHF. This rearrangement joins TRBV28 to TRBJ1-5; D possibly corresponds to TRBD1 (5 bases). Deletions cut 5 bases from V and 5 bases from J, with 13 bases between. The CDR3 consists of 14 residues. Germline V gene sequence: CDR1 MDHEN, CDR2 SYDVKM.

The chain combines TRBV20-1 with TRBJ2-1, with 9 bases identical to TRBD1. The CDR3 spans 15 residues. Trimming removed 0 bases from V and 5 bases from J; junction bases left unmatched: 5. Germline CDR1 reads DFQATT; CDR2 reads SNEGSKA (reference sequence). The CDR3 DNA follows: TGCAGTGCTAGAGATATAGGGGACAGGGACAATGAGCAGTTCTTC. Translation gives CSARDIGDRDNEQFF.

The genes are TRBV6-2 or TRBV6-3 and TRBJ2-5; D is uncertain. CDR3 length equals 13 residues. Trimming stripped 0 bases from V and 5 bases from J, with 7 bases between. Germline V lookup: CDR1 MNHEY, CDR2 SVGEGT. CDR3 region: CASSYSPDETQYF. Written as DNA, the CDR3 is TGTGCCAGCAGTTACTCCCCCGACGAGACCCAGTACTTC.

The V and J genes are TRBV7-9 and TRBJ2-7; D not resolved. TRBJ2-5 explains the end of the DNA better; the J call may be wrong. CDR3 length: 14 amino acids. CDR1 SEHNR and CDR2 FQNEAQ come from the germline V gene (reference sequence). CDR3 protein: CASSLQVVPETQYF. CDR3 in DNA: TGTGCCAGCAGCTTACAGGTCGTTCCAGAGACCCAGTACTTC.

This chain links TRBV5-1 with TRBJ2-3; D is unclear. This CDR3 contains 14 residues. Germline V gene sequence: CDR1 SGHRS, CDR2 YFSETQ. Trimming left V 4 bases short and J 1 base short, with 10 bases between. The CDR3 DNA is TGCGCCAGCAGCCGTCTCACCCGCACAGATACGCAGTATTTT. This codes for CASSRLTRTDTQYF.

The V gene is TRBV10-2, the J gene TRBJ2-2; D not resolved. Germline V CDR1 and CDR2: WSHSY, SAAADI. With 3 bases removed from V and 4 bases from J, the gap between germline ends came to 15 bases. The CDR3 loop spans 16 amino acids. CDR3 coding DNA: TGCGCCAGCAGTGAATCCCCGACTTGGGGCACCGGGGAGCTGTTTTTT. Translation: CASSESPTWGTGELFF.

This clonotype came up a few times. The chain employs TRBV4-1 and TRBJ2-7; D perhaps matches TRBD2 (5 bases). The CDR3 is 16 residues long. Trimming removed 1 base from V and 2 bases from J, with 15 bases in between. CDR1 is MGHRA and CDR2 is YSYEKL in the germline V gene. Written as DNA, the CDR3 is TGCGCCAGCAGCCAAGTCACCAATAGCGCCGCCTACGAGCAGTACTTC. It specifies CASSQVTNSAAYEQYF.

V is TRBV14 and J is TRBJ2-5; D gene ambiguous. CDR1 and CDR2 from the germline V gene are SGHDN and FVKESK. This CDR3 spans 13 amino acids. With 5 bases removed from V and 5 bases from J, the gap between germline ends came to 12 bases. The DNA of the CDR3 is TGTGCCAGCAGCATCCGATCTTTGGAGACCCAGTACTTC. This translates into CASSIRSLETQYF.

V and J are TRBV20-1 and TRBJ2-3; a weak D match, TRBD2 (5 bases). This CDR3 spans 15 amino acids. V shed 2 bases and J shed 1 base, with 13 bases lying between them. CDR1 DFQATT and CDR2 SNEGSKA come from the germline V gene (reference sequence). The CDR3 here is CSARSPAGGTDTQYF. The CDR3 region has the DNA TGCAGTGCTAGATCACCAGCCGGGGGCACAGATACGCAGTATTTT.

V usage is TRBV20-1 and J usage is TRBJ2-1, with D tentatively TRBD2 (5 bases). CDR1 and CDR2 from the germline V gene are DFQATT and SNEGSKA (reference sequence). The CDR3 totals 13 residues. The V gene lost 3 bases and the J gene lost 4 bases, with 10 bases spanning the gap. The CDR3 sequence is CSARLAEYNEQFF. The CDR3 bases are TGCAGTGCTAGGCTAGCTGAGTACAATGAGCAGTTCTTC.

The chain combines TRBV28 with TRBJ1-6, with D possibly being TRBD1 (6 bases). V gave up 5 bases and J gave up 8 bases, with 16 bases separating them. The germline V gene encodes CDR1 MDHEN and CDR2 SYDVKM. This CDR3 region has 15 residues. In nucleotides, the CDR3 is TGTGCCAGCAGTGACGAGACAGGATTGGATTCACCCCTCCACTTT. The encoded protein is CASSDETGLDSPLHF.

This clonotype is a singleton in its sample. The chain has TRBV15 and TRBJ2-1, with 8 bases fitting TRBD2. The CDR3 extends over 13 amino acids. V was pared by 5 bases and J by 8 bases, with 5 bases of the junction left unmatched. Germline CDR1 is LNHNV and CDR2 is YYDKDF (reference sequence). CDR3: CATSEGLVYEQFF. CDR3 coding DNA: TGTGCCACCAGCGAGGGACTAGTCTATGAGCAGTTCTTC.

V gene TRBV29-1 combines with J gene TRBJ2-3; the D is unclear. The CDR3 has 14 amino acids. Trimming shortened V by 4 bases and J by 2 bases, and 13 bases separated the two germline ends. Germline V gene data show CDR1 as SQVTM and CDR2 as ANQGSEA. The CDR3 bases are TGCAGCGTTGTGGCCCGCCTGAACACAGATACGCAGTATTTT. Translated: CSVVARLNTDTQYF.

For the CDR3, the DNA is TGCGCCAGCAGCCAAGACGGCGGCATTAACTATGGCTACACCTTC. It is translated as CASSQDGGINYGYTF. The V call is TRBV4-1, the J call TRBJ1-2; D is ambiguous. The CDR3 contains 15 residues. V was shortened by 0 bases and J by 1 base, with 9 bases between the two germline ends. Germline loops: CDR1 MGHRA, CDR2 YSYEKL.

This chain links TRBV20-1 with TRBJ2-5; either TRBD1 or TRBD2 may supply D (5 bases each). V lost 3 bases, J lost 9 bases, and 14 bases lay in between. Per germline, CDR1 DFQATT and CDR2 SNEGSKA (reference sequence). This CDR3 is 12 amino acids long. The CDR3 reads CSASLELGAQYF. In nucleotides, the CDR3 is TGCAGTGCTAGTCTTGAACTAGGGGCCCAGTACTTC.

The genes are TRBV7-9 and TRBJ2-5; 7 bases are a match to TRBD2. The J segment lost 7 bases and the V segment lost 4 bases, leaving 6 bases of the junction unmatched. The CDR3 contains 13 residues. Germline CDR1 is SEHNR and CDR2 is FQNEAQ (reference sequence). CDR3 protein: CASSSTSFGTQYF. The DNA of the CDR3 is TGTGCCAGCAGCTCGACTAGCTTCGGGACCCAGTACTTC.

CDR3 bases: TGTGCCAGCAGTCTCTACCGAAGGTCAGGGGGCGACGAGCAGTACTTC. Protein: CASSLYRRSGGDEQYF. The V call is TRBV6-5, the J call TRBJ2-5, with 8 bases fitting TRBD1. The J call is in doubt because the DNA end fits TRBJ2-7 better. This CDR3 contains 16 residues. Germline loops: CDR1 MNHEY, CDR2 SVGAGI.

The table lists this clonotype with a count of one. This chain uses TRBV7-2 with TRBJ2-4; 11 bases line up with TRBD1. The J call is in doubt because the DNA end fits TRBJ2-5 better. The CDR3 is made up of 15 amino acids. The germline gives CDR1 SGHTA, CDR2 FQGNSA. CDR3 residues: CASSPWTGGGETQYF. CDR3 DNA sequence: TGTGCCAGCAGCCCTTGGACAGGGGGCGGGGAGACCCAGTACTTC.

The count of this clonotype is one. The rearrangement uses TRBV29-1 and TRBJ2-7; the D is unclear. CDR3 length: 12 residues. V lost 5 bases and J lost 3, with 11 bases in between. The germline V gene encodes CDR1 SQVTM and CDR2 ANQGSEA. CDR3 DNA sequence: TGCAGCGTTAGGGTTACCAACTACGAGCAGTACTTC. As protein: CSVRVTNYEQYF.

In regard to this clonotype: Mismatch with germline at one junction end may stem from a read error. This chain joins TRBV5-1 and TRBJ2-1, with D perhaps TRBD1 (6 bases). This CDR3 is 17 amino acids long. From germline, CDR1 is SGHRS and CDR2 YFSETQ. The CDR3: CASSYRTVTSSYNKQFF. The CDR3 nucleotides are TGCGCCAGCAGCTATCGGACAGTAACAAGCTCCTACAATAAGCAGTTCTTC.

The J gene is TRBJ2-5, the V gene TRBV27, with 10 bases matching TRBD1. The germline V gene encodes CDR1 MNHEY and CDR2 SMNVEV (reference sequence). The CDR3 covers 17 residues. V was pared by 4 bases and J by 2 bases, with 10 bases of the junction left unmatched. DNA of the CDR3: TGTGCCAGCAGTTCGTCCGTCGCGGACAGGGGGCAAGAGACCCAGTACTTC. This sequence encodes CASSSSVADRGQETQYF.

The chain carries TRBV4-1 and TRBJ2-5; weak D call: TRBD2 (6 bases). Germline CDR1 and CDR2: MGHRA and YSYEKL. The CDR3 covers 16 residues. V gave up 1 base and J gave up 3 bases, with 15 bases separating them. The CDR3 DNA reads as TGCGCCAGCAGCCAAGCCTTCGCGGGGAGAGAAGAGACCCAGTACTTC. Its protein is CASSQAFAGREETQYF.

The chain links TRBV4-2 to TRBJ2-4; tentatively, D is TRBD1 (6 bases). The germline V gene encodes CDR1 LGHNA and CDR2 YNFKEQ. Trimming pared 1 base from V and 1 base from J, leaving 11 bases between. CDR3 length: 16 amino acids. In nucleotides, the CDR3 is TGTGCCAGCAGCCAAGTAGGCGGACAGGCCAAAAACATTCAGTACTTC. This codes for CASSQVGGQAKNIQYF.